This passage covers 28 T cell receptor beta chains from one sample sequenced in a study of blood T cells in healthy people across ages. Through a sample-barcoded 5' primer and a J-beta primer mix, a second PCR was run for roughly 6 to 12 cycles. TCRdb re-derived calls from the 5' RACE reads in MiXCR, one entry per CDR3 protein. The sample includes around 1,800,000 distinct CDR3 sequences, 35% to 50% seen only once; the top ten take 23%. Sequencing was carried out using blood. The receptor set was obtained from a human donor in good health.

This clonotype was recorded a few times. With a much larger clone just one base away, this may be a read error. V gene TRBV20-1 combines with J gene TRBJ2-4; D tentatively fits TRBD1 or TRBD2 (5 bases each). The end of the DNA fits TRBJ2-7 better, so the J call may be wrong. CDR3 length: 16 residues. Germline V CDR1 and CDR2: DFQATT, SNEGSKA (reference sequence). CDR3 coding DNA: TGCAGTGCTTCGAAGGGTCGGGGCGATCGGGCCTACGAGCAGTACTTC. Its protein product is CSASKGRGDRAYEQYF.

Regarding this clonotype: One end of the junction fails to match germline, which may point to a read error. V gene TRBV27 combines with J gene TRBJ2-1; 8 nucleotides line up with TRBD1. CDR3 size: 16 residues. Per the germline V gene, CDR1 is MNHEY and CDR2 is SMNVEV (reference sequence). CDR3 nucleotides: TGTGCCAGCAGTGGGCAGGACAGGGCCCCCAACAATGAGCGGTTCTTC. It codes for CASSGQDRAPNNERFF.

J is TRBJ2-3 and V is TRBV5-1; D tentatively fits TRBD1 or TRBD2 (5 bases each). V was clipped by 1 base and J by 0 bases, with 15 bases between them. The germline V gene encodes CDR1 SGHRS and CDR2 YFSETQ. This CDR3 has 17 amino acids. In DNA form, the CDR3 reads TGCGCCAGCAGCTTGACCCCTGGGTGGGGGAGCACAGATACGCAGTATTTT. This gives the protein CASSLTPGWGSTDTQYF.

This clonotype was seen a few times. The chain links TRBV7-2 to TRBJ2-7; D perhaps matches TRBD1 (6 bases). The DNA end favors TRBJ2-4, so the J call may be wrong. Germline CDR1 reads SGHTA; CDR2 reads FQGNSA. The CDR3 is made up of 14 amino acids. This CDR3 reads CASSLRRGENIQYF. The CDR3 DNA is TGTGCCAGCAGCTTACGCAGGGGAGAGAACATTCAGTACTTC.

This chain links TRBV7-3 with TRBJ2-1, with D maybe TRBD2 (5 bases). V lost 5 bases, J lost 6 bases, and 14 bases lay in between. CDR3 length equals 14 residues. CDR1 is SGHTA, CDR2 FQGTGA, per germline. The DNA for the CDR3 is TGTGCCAGCAGCCAATCTAGCTTACTCAATGAGCAGTTCTTC. Protein sequence: CASSQSSLLNEQFF. Drawing the rest from reference TRBV7-3 and TRBJ2-1, the complete variable domain is GAGVSQTPSNKVTEKGKYVELRCDPISGHTALYWYRQSLGQGPEFLIYFQGTGAADDSGLPNDRFFAVRPEGSVSTLKIQRTERGDSAVYLCASSQSSLLNEQFFGPGTRLTVL.

In this sample, this clonotype turned up a few times. The chain recombines TRBV7-2 with TRBJ1-5; D is possibly TRBD1 (6 bases). Between the trimmed V and J ends, which lost 5 bases and 3 bases, there was a span of 17 bases. Germline V CDR1 and CDR2: SGHTA, FQGNSA. CDR3 length equals 16 residues. The DNA of the CDR3 is TGTGCCAGCAGCCCTCCCCTGACAGGCCACAATCAGCCCCAGCATTTT. Protein sequence: CASSPPLTGHNQPQHF.

The V call is TRBV29-1, the J call TRBJ2-7, with D perhaps TRBD2 (6 bases). V gave up 0 bases and J gave up 4 bases, with 16 bases separating them. Germline-derived CDR1 and CDR2 are SQVTM and ANQGSEA. CDR3 length: 15 residues. CDR3 loop: CSVEDRRLVGYEQYF. The DNA of the CDR3 is TGCAGCGTTGAAGATCGTAGACTAGTCGGGTACGAGCAGTACTTC.

V gene TRBV7-2 combines with J gene TRBJ2-1; 7 bases line up with TRBD2. V lost 2 bases, J lost 5 bases, and 6 bases stayed unmatched. Germline CDR1 SGHTA, CDR2 FQGNSA. The CDR3 runs to 15 residues. The chain's CDR3 is CASSLHGGTNNEQFF. CDR3 coding DNA: TGTGCCAGCAGCTTACACGGGGGGACGAACAATGAGCAGTTCTTC.

The V gene is TRBV20-1, the J gene TRBJ1-5; D gene unclear. The CDR3 contains 15 residues. CDR1 and CDR2 from the germline V gene are DFQATT and SNEGSKA (reference sequence). The V end was cut by 2 bases, the J end by 4 bases, with 15 bases between. The CDR3 DNA is TGCAGTGCTAGACCCCTGGCAGCTTGGAATCAGCCCCAGCATTTT. It encodes CSARPLAAWNQPQHF.

This clonotype was counted between two and nine times. This rearrangement joins TRBV3-1 to TRBJ1-4; 11 nucleotides line up with TRBD1. The CDR3 extends over 17 amino acids. V dropped 3 bases and J dropped 10; count of bases not matched to a gene: 13. Germline CDR1 and CDR2: LGHDT and YNNKEL (reference sequence). This chain's CDR3 is CASSHDLPGQGDPKLFF. The CDR3 DNA sequence: TGTGCCAGCAGCCATGACCTCCCGGGACAGGGGGATCCAAAACTGTTTTTT.

This clonotype was detected a few times. A read error is possible here, since a much larger clone lies one base away. The genes are TRBV24-1 and TRBJ2-1, with D maybe TRBD1 (5 bases). Deletions cut 3 bases from V and 12 bases from J, with 14 bases between. Germline V gene lookup returns CDR1 KGHDR and CDR2 SFDVKD. CDR3 length equals 13 residues. This CDR3 is CATSDRQGLSQFF. The CDR3 region has the DNA TGTGCCACCAGTGATCGCCAGGGCTTATCGCAGTTCTTC.

This clonotype was found a few times. The CDR3 here is CASREPTGGQGEQYF. DNA for the CDR3: TGTGCCAGCAGAGAACCTACAGGGGGCCAAGGCGAGCAGTACTTC. The rearrangement joins TRBV2 to TRBJ2-7; 9 nucleotides agree with TRBD1. Germline V CDR1 and CDR2: SNHLY, FYNNEI. The ends lost 6 bases at V and 6 bases at J; junction bases unmatched: 12. This CDR3 contains 15 residues.

A word on this clonotype: The junction shows a germline mismatch at one end, possibly a read error. The chain has TRBV20-1 and TRBJ2-3; possible D gene TRBD2, 5 bases. This CDR3 spans 14 amino acids. From germline, CDR1 is DFQATT and CDR2 SNEGSKA (reference sequence). Here the CDR3 DNA reads TGCAGTGTTAGAGATCTGGGAGCCACAGATACGCAGTATTTT. Translated, it gives CSVRDLGATDTQYF.

V and J are TRBV9 and TRBJ2-1; 8 positions match TRBD1. The CDR3 is 14 residues long. CDR1 is SGDLS, CDR2 YYNGEE, per germline. The junction had 9 bases not matched to a gene; V was cut back by 3 bases and J by 10 bases. The CDR3 bases are TGTGCCAGCAGCGGTACAGGGGGGAGAGAAGAGCAGTTCTTC. As protein: CASSGTGGREEQFF.

This chain links TRBV5-1 with TRBJ2-2; the D is unclear. Trimming cost V 6 bases and J 0 bases, with 12 bases left between them. CDR3 length: 15 amino acids. CDR1 is SGHRS, CDR2 YFSETQ, per germline. CDR3 in amino acids: CASNLRAANTGELFF. CDR3 DNA: TGCGCCAGCAATCTCCGGGCCGCGAACACCGGGGAGCTGTTTTTT. The full variable domain, in which reference TRBV5-1 and TRBJ2-2 provide the parts outside the CDR3, is KAGVTQTPRYLIKTRGQQVTLSCSPISGHRSVSWYQQTPGQGLQFLFEYFSETQRNKGNFPGRFSGRQFSNSRSEMNVSTLELGDSALYLCASNLRAANTGELFFGEGSRLTVL.

The chain carries TRBV9 and TRBJ2-1, with D possibly called TRBD1 or TRBD2 (5 bases each). From germline, CDR1 is SGDLS and CDR2 YYNGEE. Trimming took off 4 bases at V and 9 bases at J, with 14 bases between the two ends. This CDR3 region has 13 residues. The CDR3 bases are TGTGCCAGCAGCCTGAGGGGTCGGGGTGAGCAGTTCTTC. Translated, it gives CASSLRGRGEQFF.

The chain carries TRBV7-2 and TRBJ2-7, with D maybe TRBD2 (5 bases). The CDR3 runs to 14 residues. V dropped 1 base and J dropped 3 bases, with 10 bases sitting between them. The germline V gene encodes CDR1 SGHTA and CDR2 FQGNSA. The CDR3 sequence: CASSLGDDYYEQYF. The CDR3 nucleotides are TGTGCCAGCAGCTTAGGAGACGACTACTACGAGCAGTACTTC.

This clonotype was counted many times. J is TRBJ2-5 and V is TRBV3-1, with TRBD2 identical over 8 bases. The length of the CDR3 is 13 residues. CDR1 and CDR2 from the germline V gene are LGHDT and YNNKEL (reference sequence). Trimming cost V 3 bases and J 5 bases; bases outside gene matches: 2. The DNA of the CDR3 is TGTGCCAGCAGCCACCGGGGGGGTGAGACCCAGTACTTC. Translating it yields CASSHRGGETQYF.

The rearrangement joins TRBV7-2 to TRBJ2-4; D unclear. TRBJ2-7 explains the end of the DNA better; the J call may be wrong. The CDR3 is made up of 13 amino acids. Germline V gives CDR1 SGHTA, CDR2 FQGNSA. The CDR3 is CASSLIRYYEQYF. The CDR3 DNA reads TGTGCCAGCAGCTTAATCCGATACTACGAGCAGTACTTC.

The J gene is TRBJ1-2, the V gene TRBV5-1; D is uncertain. The V and J ends lost 0 bases and 3 bases respectively, with 27 bases between them. Germline CDR1 SGHRS, CDR2 YFSETQ. The CDR3 is 20 amino acids. For the CDR3, the DNA is TGCGCCAGCAGCTTGGCCCCCTTGAGCGACAACTTCTACAACGACTATGGCTACACCTTC. It translates to CASSLAPLSDNFYNDYGYTF. Variable domain in full (rest from reference TRBV5-1 and TRBJ1-2): KAGVTQTPRYLIKTRGQQVTLSCSPISGHRSVSWYQQTPGQGLQFLFEYFSETQRNKGNFPGRFSGRQFSNSRSEMNVSTLELGDSALYLCASSLAPLSDNFYNDYGYTFGSGTRLTVV.

The chain recombines TRBV15 with TRBJ1-2; D is possibly TRBD1 (6 bases). There are 14 residues in the CDR3. CDR1 and CDR2 from the germline V gene are LNHNV and YYDKDF (reference sequence). The ends were cut back, 0 bases at V and 9 bases at J, with 14 bases in the middle. The CDR3 spells CATSRDLGGQSYTF. CDR3 in DNA: TGTGCCACCAGCAGAGATCTGGGGGGCCAGAGCTACACCTTC.

The rearrangement joins TRBV2 to TRBJ2-7, with 9 nucleotides matching TRBD1. Germline V CDR1 and CDR2: SNHLY, FYNNEI. This CDR3 has 14 amino acids. V trimming: 7 bases; J trimming: 6 bases; junction bases outside the gene matches: 10. The CDR3: CASKQQGQGSEQYF. In nucleotides, the CDR3 is TGTGCCAGCAAGCAGCAGGGACAGGGTAGCGAGCAGTACTTC.

The chain joins TRBV4-1 to TRBJ2-3; a weak D match, TRBD2 (5 bases). From germline, CDR1 is MGHRA and CDR2 YSYEKL. V lost 0 bases and J lost 1, with 14 bases in between. The length of the CDR3 is 17 residues. The CDR3 spells CASSQEFISGGTDTQYF. The CDR3 bases are TGCGCCAGCAGCCAAGAGTTTATCAGCGGAGGCACAGATACGCAGTATTTT.

For this clonotype: At one end the junction does not follow the germline gene, possibly because of a read error. The J gene is TRBJ1-2, the V gene TRBV11-2; D remains ambiguous. Germline-derived CDR1 and CDR2 are SGHAT and FQNNGV. The CDR3 is made up of 16 amino acids. For the CDR3, the DNA is TGTGCCAGCAGCTTCGGTGGCAACTGGGGAAACTATGGCCACACCTTC. Amino acids: CASSFGGNWGNYGHTF.

The chain's CDR3 is CASSEITDGPANYGYTF. The CDR3 DNA reads as TGTGCCAGCAGTGAAATAACGGACGGCCCAGCGAACTATGGCTACACCTTC. V and J are TRBV2 and TRBJ1-2; D remains unclear. The germline V gene has CDR1 SNHLY and CDR2 FYNNEI. This CDR3 is built from 17 residues. V was trimmed by 2 bases and J by 2 bases, leaving 18 bases between them.

The rearrangement joins TRBV7-9 to TRBJ1-6, with D possibly being TRBD1 (5 bases). The CDR3 is made up of 13 amino acids. Looked up from germline, CDR1 is SEHNR and CDR2 is FQNEAQ (reference sequence). The V end was cut by 1 base, the J end by 9 bases, with 7 bases between. CDR3 in amino acids: CASSLDGASPLHF. The CDR3 DNA reads TGTGCCAGCAGCTTAGACGGGGCTTCACCCCTCCACTTT.

In the case of this clonotype: Being one base from a much bigger clone, this may be a read error. The chain carries TRBV14 and TRBJ1-2; D call uncertain. Germline lookup yields CDR1 SGHDN and CDR2 FVKESK. The CDR3 loop spans 13 amino acids. The CDR3 here is CASSQDMYYGYTF. The CDR3 DNA sequence: TGCGCCAGCAGCCAAGACATGTACTATGGCTACACCTTC.

This chain connects TRBV5-1 to TRBJ1-1; 8 nucleotides agree with TRBD1. With V trimmed by 4 bases and J by 8 bases, 7 bases remained unmatched. The CDR3 runs 13 residues. CDR1 and CDR2 from the germline V gene are SGHRS and YFSETQ. CDR3 bases: TGCGCCAGCAGCATAGGGACAGGCGGAGAAGCTTTCTTT. It translates to CASSIGTGGEAFF.